The 2 T cell receptor beta chains given below trace back to one sample, sequenced in a study of T cells in Graves' hyperthyroidism and ophthalmopathy (dated by TCRdb to between 2017 and 2020). Library preparation was by multiplex PCR. The sequencer was an Illumina HiSeq 2000. Amplification of TCR beta CDR3 regions was carried out from RNA transcripts. The first round of RT-PCR for the TCR CDR3 was performed with the HTBI primer set and the Qiagen OneStep RT-PCR kit. TCRdb passed the public sequencing reads through fastp at Q25 and MiXCR, retaining productive beta sequences. Rows merge per CDR3 protein into single entries with the most common DNA and genes. The sample profile shows hundreds of thousands of distinct CDR3 sequences; more than 45% of them were found once. The ten largest account for just over 8% of the sample. Sequencing input: peripheral blood or thyroid tissue (not recorded which). The receptors were sampled from a woman between 18 and 30 years old with Graves' hyperthyroidism. Donor details come from another sample of the same person, matched by shared clones.

This chain connects TRBV12-3 or TRBV12-4 to TRBJ1-5; 7 bases are a match to TRBD1. V lost 4 bases, J lost 4 bases, and 7 bases stayed unmatched. This CDR3 is built from 15 residues. The CDR3 protein is CASSSRTGYNQPQHF. Here the CDR3 DNA reads TGTGCCAGCAGTTCTAGGACAGGCTATAATCAGCCCCAGCATTTT.

This clonotype was recorded a few times. The chain employs TRBV25-1 and TRBJ1-2; unclear D gene. V lost 5 bases and J lost 7, with 17 bases in between. The CDR3 contains 14 residues. CDR1 MGHDK and CDR2 SYGVNS come from the germline V gene. In DNA form, the CDR3 reads TGTGCCAGCAGTTACCCGGGCGGGAACACTGGCTACACCTTC. Its protein product is CASSYPGGNTGYTF.